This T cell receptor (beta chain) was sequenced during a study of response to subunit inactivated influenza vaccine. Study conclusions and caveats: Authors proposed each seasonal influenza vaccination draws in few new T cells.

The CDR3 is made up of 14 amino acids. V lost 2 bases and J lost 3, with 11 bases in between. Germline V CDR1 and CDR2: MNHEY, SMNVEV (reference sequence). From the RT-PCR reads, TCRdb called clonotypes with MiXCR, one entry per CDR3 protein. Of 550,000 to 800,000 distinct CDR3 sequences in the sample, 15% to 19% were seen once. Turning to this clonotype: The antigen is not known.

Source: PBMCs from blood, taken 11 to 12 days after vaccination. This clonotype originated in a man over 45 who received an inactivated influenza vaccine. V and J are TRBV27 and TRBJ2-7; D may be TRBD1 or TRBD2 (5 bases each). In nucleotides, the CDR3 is TGTGCCAGCAGTTTACGAGGGGACCGCTACGAGCAGTACTTC. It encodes CASSLRGDRYEQYF.